The 32 T cell receptor beta chains in this list originate from one sample, sequenced in a study of T cells in women clearing cervical HPV infection. Sequencing was performed with immunoSEQ multiplex PCR; in TCRdb, only in-frame clones are kept and a portion is missing. Its table lists 40,000 to 55,000 clones. Sequencing used blood buffy coat. The receptor set was obtained from a woman aged 18 to 75 with a cervical HPV16 infection that either progressed to CIN3+ or cleared (not recorded which).

In the case of this clone: The CDR3 extends 3 residues past the end of the read, so its final part is completed from the germline J gene. The V call is TRBV4-1, the J call TRBJ2-3; D remains ambiguous. The CDR3 covers 12 residues. Germline V CDR1 and CDR2: MGHRA, YSYEKL. The CDR3 bases that were read are TGCGCCAGCAGCCAGGCAGCGTCTGCG. It encodes CASSQAASA. The full CDR3 is CASSQAASAQYF.

Remarks on this clone: The read comes to an end 3 residues before the CDR3 does, leaving the germline J gene to fill in the end. The chain uses TRBV18 and TRBJ2-1, with a weak D call TRBD1 (6 bases). Trimming took 3 bases from V and 4 from J, leaving 19 bases between them. The CDR3 contains 17 residues. From germline, CDR1 is KGHSH and CDR2 LQKENI. CDR3 bases read: TGTGCCAGCTCACCCACTCTGGGGGCCACCCTTTACAATGAG. Amino acid sequence: CASSPTLGATLYNE. The whole CDR3 reads CASSPTLGATLYNEQFF.

CDR3 in amino acids: CASSPNRGSDGQYF. The sequenced CDR3 bases are TGTGCCAGCAGTCCCAACAGGGGGTCTGACGGT. The V call is TRBV7-6, the J call TRBJ2-4; TRBD1 aligns across 8 bases. The sequenced fragment ends 3 residues before the CDR3 boundary, so the rest is inferred from the germline J gene. Germline lookup yields CDR1 SGHVS and CDR2 FNYEAQ. The length of the CDR3 is 14 residues.

Notes on this clone: Read coverage stops 3 residues before the CDR3 terminus; the germline J gene supplies the remainder. The chain employs TRBV7-9 and TRBJ1-2; TRBD1 matches at 8 bases. Trimming took 6 bases from V and 4 from J; bases not matched to a gene: 4. The CDR3 is 13 amino acids. CDR1 and CDR2 (germline): SEHNR, FQNEAQ (reference sequence). The CDR3 loop is CASRPQGAYGYTF. CDR3 DNA, as far as it was read: TGTGCCAGCAGACCCCAGGGGGCCTATGGC.

About this clone itself: The sequence runs out 3 residues before the end of the CDR3; the remainder is reconstructed from the germline J gene. The genes are TRBV11-2 and TRBJ2-1; 11 nucleotides match TRBD2. The J segment lost 8 bases and the V segment lost 6 bases, leaving 6 bases of the junction unmatched. The CDR3 runs to 14 residues. Germline assignment: CDR1 SGHAT and CDR2 FQNNGV. The part of the CDR3 DNA that was read is TGTGCCAGCAGACTAGCGGGGGAAGGGGATGAG. Its translation is CASRLAGEGDE. The full CDR3 protein is CASRLAGEGDEQFF. Based on the CDR3 plus reference TRBV11-2 and TRBJ2-1, the full variable domain is EAGVAQSPRYKIIEKRQSVAFWCNPISGHATLYWYQQILGQGPKLLIQFQNNGVVDDSQLPKDRFSAERLKGVDSTLKIQPAKLEDSAVYLCASRLAGEGDEQFFGPGTRLTVL.

Remarks on this clone: The read terminates 3 residues ahead of where the CDR3 ends, so the germline J gene completes it. The chain employs TRBV20-1 and TRBJ2-3; the match to TRBD2 covers 10 bases. The CDR3 loop spans 16 amino acids. Germline-derived CDR1 and CDR2 are DFQATT and SNEGSKA (reference sequence). The ends lost 6 bases at V and 0 bases at J; junction bases unmatched: 9. The covered CDR3 bases are TGCAGTGCGGTTTCCGGGACTAGCGAAAGCACAGATACG. Translation gives CSAVSGTSESTDT. The complete CDR3 sequence is CSAVSGTSESTDTQYF.

With regard to this clone: The read is 3 residues too short to cover the CDR3 end, so that end is filled in from the germline J gene. The V gene is TRBV5-1, the J gene TRBJ1-1; 10 nucleotides match TRBD1. Unmatched junction bases numbered 9, after V lost 4 bases and J lost 3 bases. This CDR3 has 16 amino acids. Germline V gene lookup returns CDR1 SGHRS and CDR2 YFSETQ. Here the CDR3 reads CASSLSTGGADTEAFF. The sequenced part of the CDR3 DNA is TGCGCCAGCAGCCTATCGACAGGGGGCGCGGACACTGAA. Full variable domain (outside the CDR3, taken from reference TRBV5-1 and TRBJ1-1): KAGVTQTPRYLIKTRGQQVTLSCSPISGHRSVSWYQQTPGQGLQFLFEYFSETQRNKGNFPGRFSGRQFSNSRSEMNVSTLELGDSALYLCASSLSTGGADTEAFFGQGTRLTVV.

Notes on this clone: The observed sequence ends 3 residues before the CDR3 terminus, with the missing tail filled in from the germline J gene. The chain uses TRBV20-1 and TRBJ1-5; TRBD1 agrees at 7 bases. The CDR3 runs to 14 residues. In germline, CDR1 is DFQATT, CDR2 SNEGSKA (reference sequence). The ends lost 3 bases at V and 1 base at J; junction bases unmatched: 3. CDR3 in amino acids: CSARTGKSNQPQHF. CDR3 DNA (partial): TGCAGTGCTAGGACAGGGAAAAGCAATCAGCCC.

Concerning this clone itself: The read ends 3 residues shy of where the CDR3 ends; the end is completed using the germline J gene. The chain couples TRBV5-1 to TRBJ1-1; a weak D match, TRBD1 (5 bases). V was shortened by 2 bases and J by 5 bases, with 10 bases between the two germline ends. CDR1 and CDR2 from the germline V gene are SGHRS and YFSETQ. This CDR3 has 13 residues. Incomplete CDR3 DNA: TGCGCCAGCAGCTTTCGCCAGGGAACTGAA. Protein product: CASSFRQGTE. The whole CDR3 protein is CASSFRQGTEAFF.

Remarks on this clone: Read sequence stops 3 residues before the CDR3 end, and the germline J gene provides the missing end. The rearrangement uses TRBV18 and TRBJ1-2; D remains unclear. Per the germline V gene, CDR1 is KGHSH and CDR2 is LQKENI. This CDR3 spans 14 amino acids. The part of the CDR3 DNA that was read is TGTGCCAGCTCAAAGACTAGCGGTTTCGACGAC. Its protein is CASSKTSGFDD. In full, the CDR3 is CASSKTSGFDDYTF.

As regards this clone: The read terminates 3 residues ahead of where the CDR3 ends, so the germline J gene completes it. This sequence joins TRBV7-3 and TRBJ2-1; D ambiguous. CDR1 and CDR2 (germline): SGHTA, FQGTGA. The V gene lost 4 bases and the J gene lost 6 bases, with 10 bases spanning the gap. The CDR3 is 13 residues long. The CDR3 DNA, read in part, is TGTGCCAGCAGCTCCTCTAGGTTCAATGAG. This sequence encodes CASSSSRFNE. In full, the CDR3 is CASSSSRFNEQFF. Using reference TRBV7-3 and TRBJ2-1 for the parts outside the CDR3, the full variable domain is GAGVSQTPSNKVTEKGKYVELRCDPISGHTALYWYRQSLGQGPEFLIYFQGTGAADDSGLPNDRFFAVRPEGSVSTLKIQRTERGDSAVYLCASSSSRFNEQFFGPGTRLTVL.

About this clone: The read comes to an end 3 residues before the CDR3 does, leaving the germline J gene to fill in the end. The chain joins TRBV18 to TRBJ2-1; 8 bases are shared with TRBD1. Germline V gene sequence: CDR1 KGHSH, CDR2 LQKENI. This CDR3 is 15 amino acids long. J gave up 2 bases and V 6 bases, and 6 bases lay outside the gene matches. CDR3 sequence reads: CASSLRQGPYNEQFF. CDR3 DNA, as far as it was read: TGTGCCAGCTCCCTAAGACAGGGGCCCTACAATGAG. Full variable domain (outside the CDR3, taken from reference TRBV18 and TRBJ2-1): NAGVMQNPRHLVRRRGQEARLRCSPMKGHSHVYWYRQLPEEGLKFMVYLQKENIIDESGMPKERFSAEFPKEGPSILRIQQVVRGDSAAYFCASSLRQGPYNEQFFGPGTRLTVL.

As concerns this clone: The CDR3 end lies 3 residues beyond the end of the read and is filled in from the germline J gene. This rearrangement joins TRBV7-2 to TRBJ2-7, with 8 bases that match TRBD2. With 5 bases clipped from V and 2 bases from J, the junction kept 5 bases outside the gene matches. This CDR3 is 14 amino acids long. Germline V lookup: CDR1 SGHTA, CDR2 FQGNSA. Incomplete CDR3 DNA: TGTGCCAGCAGCCGGGGCGGGGGGCCCTACGAG. Translated, it gives CASSRGGGPYE. The full-length CDR3 reads as CASSRGGGPYEQYF.

A note on this clone: The CDR3 end falls 3 residues outside the read, so it is completed with the germline J gene. This rearrangement joins TRBV19 to TRBJ1-2; 7 bases are shared with TRBD1. There are 16 residues in the CDR3. Germline values: CDR1 LNHDA, CDR2 SQIVND (reference sequence). This CDR3 reads CASSIRQGVINNDYTF. The part of the CDR3 DNA that was read is TGTGCCAGTAGTATTCGGCAGGGGGTGATTAACAATGAC.

On this clone: The read finishes 3 residues shy of the CDR3 end, and the germline J gene is used to complete it. Other DNA variants within this sample encode the same CDR3. J is TRBJ2-7 and V is TRBV5-6; 10 positions match TRBD1. CDR1 SGHDT and CDR2 YYEEEE come from the germline V gene. The CDR3 runs to 15 residues. Germline trimming cut 4 bases from V and 3 bases from J; bases unmatched to any gene: 7. The CDR3 DNA, read in part, is TGTGCCAGCAGCAGGACAGGGGGTGAAAGCTACGAG. It codes for CASSRTGGESYE. The complete CDR3 protein is CASSRTGGESYEQYF.

On this clone itself: The CDR3 end falls 3 residues outside the read, so it is completed with the germline J gene. The chain uses TRBV19 and TRBJ2-1, with TRBD1 identical over 11 bases. V lost 2 bases to trimming and J lost 3 bases; unmatched junction nucleotides: 3. The CDR3 has 16 amino acids. CDR1 and CDR2 (germline): LNHDA, SQIVND (reference sequence). The CDR3 DNA, read in part, is TGTGCCAGTAGTATACGGGACAGGGGGATCTACAATGAG. Translated, it gives CASSIRDRGIYNE. The full CDR3 sequence reads CASSIRDRGIYNEQFF.

Remarks on this clone: The read comes to an end 3 residues before the CDR3 does, leaving the germline J gene to fill in the end. The chain employs TRBV7-2 and TRBJ2-3; 10 positions match TRBD2. The V gene end was trimmed by 4 bases and the J gene end by 3 bases; junction bases not matched to a gene: 1. CDR1 and CDR2 from the germline V gene are SGHTA and FQGNSA. The CDR3 is made up of 14 amino acids. The sequenced CDR3 bases are TGTGCCAGCAGCTGGGGACTAGCGACAGATACG. Translating it yields CASSWGLATDT. The complete CDR3 sequence is CASSWGLATDTQYF.

With regard to this clone: Read sequence stops 3 residues before the CDR3 end, and the germline J gene provides the missing end. V and J are TRBV5-1 and TRBJ2-5; the D gene is possibly TRBD2 (6 bases). Per the germline V gene, CDR1 is SGHRS and CDR2 is YFSETQ. Trimming took off 4 bases at V and 4 bases at J, with 20 bases between the two ends. The CDR3 covers 16 residues. The CDR3 spells CASSPAGTLTLETQYF. The part of the CDR3 DNA that was read is TGCGCCAGCAGCCCCGCCGGGACTCTCACCCTAGAGACC.

This clone registers medium-sized by frequency. From the germline J gene comes the end of the CDR3, since the read stops 3 residues before it. The rearrangement joins TRBV18 to TRBJ2-4; 7 bases match TRBD1. The V segment lost 4 bases and the J segment 4 bases; nucleotides outside the gene matches: 7. This CDR3 contains 15 residues. Per the germline V gene, CDR1 is KGHSH and CDR2 is LQKENI. The CDR3 bases that were read are TGTGCCAGCTCACGAGACAGGGCTTTAAAAAACATT. Protein: CASSRDRALKNI. The entire CDR3 reads CASSRDRALKNIQYF.

Comment on this clone: The CDR3 is cut off 3 residues early in the read; its end comes from the germline J gene. Other DNA variants within this sample encode the same CDR3. The rearrangement joins TRBV13 to TRBJ2-1, with TRBD2 identical over 8 bases. Germline CDR1 is PRHDT and CDR2 is FYEKMQ (reference sequence). The CDR3 consists of 17 residues. The J segment lost 4 bases and the V segment lost 2 bases, leaving 10 bases of the junction unmatched. This chain's CDR3 is CASSLMSRTSSYNEQFF. The CDR3 bases that were read are TGTGCCAGCAGCTTAATGTCCCGGACTAGCTCTTACAATGAG.

Comments on this clone: The observed sequence ends 3 residues before the CDR3 terminus, with the missing tail filled in from the germline J gene. The chain joins TRBV2 to TRBJ2-1; 8 bases map to TRBD2. V shed 9 bases and J 8 bases; nucleotides not matched to a gene: 6. The germline CDR1 and CDR2 sequences are SNHLY and FYNNEI. The CDR3 consists of 12 residues. CDR3 loop: CARAGAGDEQFF. Incomplete CDR3 DNA: TGTGCCAGAGCGGGAGCGGGGGATGAG.

A word on this clone: The read terminates 3 residues ahead of where the CDR3 ends, so the germline J gene completes it. The chain combines TRBV14 with TRBJ2-3; D is unclear. V lost 4 bases and J lost 4, with 12 bases in between. Per the germline V gene, CDR1 is SGHDN and CDR2 is FVKESK. This CDR3 is built from 14 residues. CDR3 DNA (partial): TGTGCCAGCAGCCCTCACCTGGGCCCAGATACG. This gives the protein CASSPHLGPDT. In full, the CDR3 is CASSPHLGPDTQYF.

Comment on this clone: The read halts 3 residues ahead of the CDR3 end, with the missing end drawn from the germline J gene. The rearrangement links TRBV7-2 to TRBJ1-1, with 7 bases identical to TRBD1. Germline CDR1 reads SGHTA; CDR2 reads FQGNSA. V shed 4 bases and J 0 bases; nucleotides not matched to a gene: 5. The CDR3 has 15 residues. The CDR3 region is CASSSPTGLNTEAFF. The sequenced CDR3 bases are TGTGCCAGCAGCTCCCCGACAGGGTTGAACACTGAA.

Remarks on this clone: The CDR3 extends 3 residues past the end of the read, so its final part is completed from the germline J gene. The chain joins TRBV13 to TRBJ1-6; D gene uncertain. Deletions cut 2 bases from V and 1 base from J, with 12 bases between. Germline values: CDR1 PRHDT, CDR2 FYEKMQ (reference sequence). This CDR3 contains 17 residues. The CDR3 bases that were read are TGTGCCAGCAGCTTAAAGCACGGTGTATCCTATAATTCACCC. Residues: CASSLKHGVSYNSP. The whole CDR3 sequence is CASSLKHGVSYNSPLHF. Complete variable domain (other parts from reference TRBV13 and TRBJ1-6): AAGVIQSPRHLIKEKRETATLKCYPIPRHDTVYWYQQGPGQDPQFLISFYEKMQSDKGSIPDRFSAQQFSDYHSELNMSSLELGDSALYFCASSLKHGVSYNSPLHFGNGTRLTVT.

Notes on this clone: The CDR3 end falls 3 residues outside the read, so it is completed with the germline J gene. The chain recombines TRBV2 with TRBJ2-3, with D hard to call. Germline V gives CDR1 SNHLY, CDR2 FYNNEI. V was cut by 5 bases and J by 1 base, with 10 bases left in between. The CDR3 loop spans 14 amino acids. The CDR3 here is CASSTVLRTDTQYF. The sequenced part of the CDR3 DNA is TGTGCCAGCAGTACGGTCCTCCGCACAGATACG. Full variable domain (rest looked up from reference TRBV2 and TRBJ2-3): EPEVTQTPSHQVTQMGQEVILRCVPISNHLYFYWYRQILGQKVEFLVSFYNNEISEKSEIFDDQFSVERPDGSNFTLKIRSTKLEDSAMYFCASSTVLRTDTQYFGPGTRLTVL.

Note on this clone: The read halts 3 residues ahead of the CDR3 end, with the missing end drawn from the germline J gene. The chain is built from TRBV11-2 and TRBJ2-7; D is unresolved. Trimming took 4 bases from V and 5 from J, leaving 15 bases between them. This CDR3 is built from 14 residues. Germline V gene data show CDR1 as SGHAT and CDR2 as FQNNGV. CDR3 DNA, as far as it was read: TGTGCCAGCAGCTCCCAACCTGGCTTACACGAG. Its translation is CASSSQPGLHE. The complete CDR3 protein is CASSSQPGLHEQYF. Supplemented by reference TRBV11-2 and TRBJ2-7, the full variable domain reads EAGVAQSPRYKIIEKRQSVAFWCNPISGHATLYWYQQILGQGPKLLIQFQNNGVVDDSQLPKDRFSAERLKGVDSTLKIQPAKLEDSAVYLCASSSQPGLHEQYFGPGTRLTVT.

For this clone: The CDR3 extends 3 residues past the end of the read, so its final part is completed from the germline J gene. J is TRBJ2-3 and V is TRBV7-8, with 11 bases identical to TRBD2. This CDR3 is 17 amino acids long. Losses at the gene ends were 5 bases for V and 0 bases for J; bases not matched to a gene: 7. CDR1 and CDR2 from the germline V gene are SGHVS and FQNEAQ. CDR3 residues: CASSPALAGGSTDTQYF. Incomplete CDR3 DNA: TGTGCCAGCAGCCCAGCCCTAGCGGGGGGTAGCACAGATACG.

Note on this clone: Coverage ceases 3 residues before the CDR3 finishes, and the germline J gene fills in the end. The J gene is TRBJ1-5, the V gene TRBV19; D is ambiguous. This CDR3 has 19 residues. CDR1 LNHDA and CDR2 SQIVND come from the germline V gene (reference sequence). The ends were cut back, 3 bases at V and 4 bases at J, with 25 bases in the middle. CDR3 sequence reads: CASSISAAAVNGVNQPQHF. The sequenced part of the CDR3 DNA is TGTGCCAGTAGTATTAGCGCTGCAGCGGTCAATGGGGTTAATCAGCCC.

Regarding this clone: The read ends 3 residues before the CDR3 terminus; that terminus is restored from the germline J gene. V gene TRBV5-6 combines with J gene TRBJ1-2; tentatively, D is TRBD1 (5 bases). Trimming shortened V by 2 bases and J by 5 bases, and 13 bases separated the two germline ends. Germline lookup yields CDR1 SGHDT and CDR2 YYEEEE. This CDR3 is built from 14 residues. CDR3 bases read: TGTGCCAGCAGCTTCGGAAGGGGATTTTATGGC. It translates to CASSFGRGFYG. The entire CDR3 is CASSFGRGFYGYTF.

In regard to this clone: Read coverage stops 3 residues before the CDR3 terminus; the germline J gene supplies the remainder. The chain couples TRBV20-1 to TRBJ2-5; D possibly corresponds to TRBD2 (5 bases). The CDR3 loop spans 13 amino acids. The germline gives CDR1 DFQATT, CDR2 SNEGSKA (reference sequence). V was trimmed by 7 bases and J by 2 bases, leaving 14 bases between them. Incomplete CDR3 DNA: TGCAGTGGGCTCCGGCGCGGGCAAGAGACC. Translation: CSGLRRGQET. The full CDR3 reads CSGLRRGQETQYF.

As for this clone: The read ends 3 residues before the CDR3 terminus; that terminus is restored from the germline J gene. The chain carries TRBV27 and TRBJ2-7; the D is unclear. V gave up 0 bases and J gave up 1 base, with 7 bases separating them. CDR3 size: 14 residues. Germline V gene sequence: CDR1 MNHEY, CDR2 SMNVEV (reference sequence). CDR3 loop: CASSLSRRSYEQYF. The sequenced part of the CDR3 DNA is TGTGCCAGCAGTTTATCTAGGCGGTCCTACGAG.

As regards this clone: Coverage ceases 3 residues before the CDR3 finishes, and the germline J gene fills in the end. This chain uses TRBV27 with TRBJ2-5, with 7 nucleotides matching TRBD2. CDR3 length: 15 amino acids. V trimming: 2 bases; J trimming: 5 bases; junction bases outside the gene matches: 8. The germline CDR1 and CDR2 sequences are MNHEY and SMNVEV (reference sequence). CDR3 loop: CASSLTTSARETQYF. Partial CDR3 DNA: TGTGCCAGCAGTTTAACTACTAGCGCCCGGGAGACC.